Each of the 5 T cell receptor beta chains below was sequenced from the same sample in a study of blood T cell repertoires in COVID-19. Sequencing used immunoSEQ multiplex PCR; TCRdb keeps in-frame clones, though not all of them. The data show about 190,000 clones, about 88% seen once. The specimen sequenced was peripheral blood. The receptors originated from a woman in her thirties or forties who had recovered from COVID-19.

The chain links TRBV6-4 to TRBJ2-3; no clear D gene. V lost 4 bases and J lost 1, with 12 bases in between. The CDR3 covers 15 residues. Germline CDR1 MRHNA, CDR2 SNTAGT. This CDR3 is CASSGSPTGTDTQYF. The CDR3 nucleotides read TGTGCCAGCAGTGGAAGCCCAACAGGCACAGATACGCAGTATTTT.

The V call is TRBV9, the J call TRBJ2-3; TRBD2 matches at 10 bases. The germline V gene has CDR1 SGDLS and CDR2 YYNGEE. CDR3 size: 17 residues. Unmatched junction bases numbered 13, after V lost 5 bases and J lost 4 bases. The CDR3 DNA reads TGTGCCAGCAGTTCTACCCCGGCTAGCGGGAGCCCAGATACGCAGTATTTT. Translated: CASSSTPASGSPDTQYF.

The V call is TRBV30, the J call TRBJ2-5; D uncertain. From germline, CDR1 is GTSNPN and CDR2 SVGIG (reference sequence). The CDR3 is 11 residues long. Between the trimmed V and J ends, which lost 2 bases and 7 bases, there was a span of 8 bases. The CDR3 region is CAWSRLVTQYF. For the CDR3, the DNA is TGTGCCTGGAGTCGTCTTGTGACCCAGTACTTC.

The chain links TRBV4-1 to TRBJ1-2, with 7 bases fitting TRBD1. The V gene end was trimmed by 0 bases and the J gene end by 6 bases; junction bases not matched to a gene: 7. Germline V gene data show CDR1 as MGHRA and CDR2 as YSYEKL. This CDR3 contains 15 residues. CDR3 DNA: TGCGCCAGCAGCCAAGACAGACAGGGTATGGATGGCTACACCTTC. Its protein is CASSQDRQGMDGYTF.

V and J are TRBV4-2 and TRBJ1-1, with TRBD1 matching over 9 bases. The length of the CDR3 is 16 residues. Trimming at V came to 0 bases and at J to 2 bases, leaving 4 bases not matched to a gene. CDR1 is LGHNA and CDR2 is YNFKEQ in the germline V gene. The CDR3 DNA reads TGTGCCAGCAGCCAAGATAAGACAGGGGGAAACACTGAAGCTTTCTTT. Residues: CASSQDKTGGNTEAFF.